This record looks at one T cell receptor (beta chain) sequence and its context. Selected positively for CCR7 and CD45RO-negative, naive CD8 cells excluded terminally differentiated effector memory CD45RA+ cells. None of the donors, who were healthy HIV-negative adults, had recently had acute infections or vaccinations. Within Nashville, Tennessee resided all donors, each a Caucasian adult. Original processing notes: From ImmunoSEQ came sequences covering only the junction and carrying no quality scores, so filtering differed. TCRdb's table, derived via immunoSEQ multiplex PCR, lists solely in-frame clones and lacks some. The V and J calls and clone size come from that table; D and trimming were worked out from the DNA. The table shows roughly 890,000 clones, with 92% occurring only once. Germline V gives CDR1 SGHKS, CDR2 YYEKEE (reference sequence). Trimming shortened V by 0 bases and J by 3 bases, and 7 bases separated the two germline ends. This CDR3 is 14 amino acids long.

The data were taken from a study of shared clonotypes between healthy human individuals. Sequences were obtained from naive CD8+ T cells sorted from blood. This chain uses TRBV5-5 with TRBJ2-1, with a tentative D call TRBD2 (5 bases). The source of this sequence is a man aged 30-40 years in good health. The CDR3 loop reads CASSLGELYNEQFF. CDR3 DNA sequence: TGTGCCAGCAGCTTGGGGGAGCTCTACAATGAGCAGTTCTTC.